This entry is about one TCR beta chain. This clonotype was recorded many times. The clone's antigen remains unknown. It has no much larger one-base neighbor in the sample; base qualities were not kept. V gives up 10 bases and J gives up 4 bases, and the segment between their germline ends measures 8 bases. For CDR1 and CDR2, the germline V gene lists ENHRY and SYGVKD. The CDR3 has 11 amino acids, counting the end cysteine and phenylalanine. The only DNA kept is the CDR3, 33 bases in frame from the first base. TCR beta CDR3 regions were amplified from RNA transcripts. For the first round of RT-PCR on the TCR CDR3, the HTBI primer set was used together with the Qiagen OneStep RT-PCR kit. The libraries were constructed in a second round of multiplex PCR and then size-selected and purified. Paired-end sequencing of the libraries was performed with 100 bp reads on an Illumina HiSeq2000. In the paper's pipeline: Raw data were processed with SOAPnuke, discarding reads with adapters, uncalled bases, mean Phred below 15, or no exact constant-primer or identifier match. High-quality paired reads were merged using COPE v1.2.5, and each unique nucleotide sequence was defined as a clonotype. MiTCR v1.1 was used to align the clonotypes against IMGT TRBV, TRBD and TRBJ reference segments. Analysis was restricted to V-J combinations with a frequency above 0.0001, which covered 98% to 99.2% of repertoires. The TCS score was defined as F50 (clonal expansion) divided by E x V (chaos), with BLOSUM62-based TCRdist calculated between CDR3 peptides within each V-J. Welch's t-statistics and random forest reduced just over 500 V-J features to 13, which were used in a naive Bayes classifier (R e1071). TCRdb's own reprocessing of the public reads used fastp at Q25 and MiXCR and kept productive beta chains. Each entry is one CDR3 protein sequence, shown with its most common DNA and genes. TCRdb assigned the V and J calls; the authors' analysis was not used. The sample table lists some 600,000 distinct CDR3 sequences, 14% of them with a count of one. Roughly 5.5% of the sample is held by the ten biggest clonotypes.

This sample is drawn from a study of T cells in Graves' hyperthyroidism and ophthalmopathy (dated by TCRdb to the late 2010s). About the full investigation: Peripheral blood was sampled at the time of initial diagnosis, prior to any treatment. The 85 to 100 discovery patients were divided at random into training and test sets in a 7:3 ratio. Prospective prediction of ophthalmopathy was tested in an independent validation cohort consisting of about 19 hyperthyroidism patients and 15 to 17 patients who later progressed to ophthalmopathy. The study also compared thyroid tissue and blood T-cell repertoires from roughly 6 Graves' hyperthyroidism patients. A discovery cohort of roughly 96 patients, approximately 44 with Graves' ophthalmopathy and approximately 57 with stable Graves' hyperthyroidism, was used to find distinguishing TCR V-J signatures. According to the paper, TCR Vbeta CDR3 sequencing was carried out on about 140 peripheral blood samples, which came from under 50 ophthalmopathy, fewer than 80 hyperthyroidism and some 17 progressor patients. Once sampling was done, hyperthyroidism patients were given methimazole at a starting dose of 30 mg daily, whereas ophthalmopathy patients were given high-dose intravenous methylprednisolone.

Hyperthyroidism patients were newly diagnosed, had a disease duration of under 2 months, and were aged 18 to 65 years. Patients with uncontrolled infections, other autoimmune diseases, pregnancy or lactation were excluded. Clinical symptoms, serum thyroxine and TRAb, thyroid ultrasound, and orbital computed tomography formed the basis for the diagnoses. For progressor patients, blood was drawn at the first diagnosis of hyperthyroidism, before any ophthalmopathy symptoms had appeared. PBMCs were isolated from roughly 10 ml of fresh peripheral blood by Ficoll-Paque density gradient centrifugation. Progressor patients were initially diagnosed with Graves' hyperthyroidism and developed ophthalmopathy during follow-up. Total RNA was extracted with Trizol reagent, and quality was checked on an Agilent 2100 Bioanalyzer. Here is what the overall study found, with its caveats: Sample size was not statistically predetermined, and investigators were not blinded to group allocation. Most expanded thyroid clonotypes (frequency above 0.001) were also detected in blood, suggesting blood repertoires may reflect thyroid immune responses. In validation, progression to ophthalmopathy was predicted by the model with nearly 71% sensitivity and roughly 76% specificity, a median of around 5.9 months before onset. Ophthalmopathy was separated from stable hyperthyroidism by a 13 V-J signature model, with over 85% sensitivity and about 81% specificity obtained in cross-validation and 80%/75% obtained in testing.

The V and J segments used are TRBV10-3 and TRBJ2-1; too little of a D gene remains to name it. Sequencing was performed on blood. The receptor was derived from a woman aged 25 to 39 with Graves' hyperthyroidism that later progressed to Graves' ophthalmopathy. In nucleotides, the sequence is TGTGCCACGAGGAATTACAATGAGCAGTTCTTC. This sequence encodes CATRNYNEQFF.